The 5 T cell receptor beta chains listed next were all sequenced from one sample in a study of shared clonotypes between healthy human individuals. Some clones are missing from TCRdb's copy, which holds only in-frame ones; the method was immunoSEQ multiplex PCR. The repertoire consists of millions of clones, with roughly nine tenths occurring once and the leading ten covering under 0.15%. The specimen was naive CD4+ T cells sorted from blood. The subset is: CD45RA+ positively selected. Every receptor here comes from a man aged 18 to 29 in good health.

This clone has a single count. Different DNA sequences within this sample yield the same CDR3. This sequence joins TRBV19 and TRBJ2-1; 8 nucleotides match TRBD2. The CDR3 length is 15 residues. Germline values: CDR1 LNHDA, CDR2 SQIVND (reference sequence). Losses at the gene ends were 1 base for V and 3 bases for J; bases not matched to a gene: 2. The CDR3 region has the DNA TGTGCCAGTAGTATAGTCCGGGGGGGCTACAATGAGCAGTTCTTC. This gives the protein CASSIVRGGYNEQFF.

The V and J genes are TRBV11-2 and TRBJ2-5, with 13 bases matching TRBD2. The J call could be wrong; TRBJ2-7 is a better fit for the DNA end. There are 14 residues in the CDR3. The V gene's germline CDR1 is SGHAT and CDR2 FQNNGV. The CDR3 protein is CASSRTSGSYEQYF. CDR3 sequence (DNA): TGTGCCAGCAGCCGGACTAGCGGGAGCTACGAGCAGTACTTC.

The rearrangement uses TRBV7-2 and TRBJ2-3, with D possibly being TRBD2 (5 bases). V lost 6 bases and J 0 bases, leaving 16 bases between the germline ends. Germline CDR1 SGHTA, CDR2 FQGNSA. The CDR3 is 16 residues long. CDR3: CASSRIKTGSTDTQYF. CDR3 bases: TGTGCCAGCAGTCGCATTAAAACGGGAAGCACAGATACGCAGTATTTT. Complete variable domain (other parts from reference TRBV7-2 and TRBJ2-3): GAGVSQSPSNKVTEKGKDVELRCDPISGHTALYWYRQSLGQGLEFLIYFQGNSAPDKSGLPSDRFSAERTGGSVSTLTIQRTQQEDSAVYLCASSRIKTGSTDTQYFGPGTRLTVL.

A few counts support this clone. This chain uses TRBV28 with TRBJ2-7; D unclear. V lost 7 bases and J lost 3, with 7 bases in between. The CDR3 runs 11 residues. Germline-derived CDR1 and CDR2 are MDHEN and SYDVKM. CDR3 in amino acids: CASNNLYEQYF. In DNA, the CDR3 is TGTGCCAGCAACAATCTCTACGAGCAGTACTTC.

The chain joins TRBV5-4 to TRBJ1-1; D is undetermined. CDR3 size: 15 residues. V dropped 3 bases and J dropped 2 bases, with 14 bases sitting between them. The germline gives CDR1 SGHNT, CDR2 YYREEE (reference sequence). The CDR3 is CASSSLGHPNTEAFF. The CDR3 coding sequence is TGTGCCAGCAGCTCATTGGGTCACCCTAACACTGAAGCTTTCTTT. The full variable domain, completed using reference TRBV5-4 and TRBJ1-1, is ETGVTQSPTHLIKTRGQQVTLRCSSQSGHNTVSWYQQALGQGPQFIFQYYREEENGRGNFPPRFSGLQFPNYSSELNVNALELDDSALYLCASSSLGHPNTEAFFGQGTRLTVV.